The T cell receptor (beta chain) under discussion was sequenced for a study of T cell repertoires in cytomegalovirus infection. In the study overall: A matching HLA type, together with CMV infection, was signaled by public TCR beta signatures.

This clonotype has a handful of counts. What it recognizes is unknown. TCRdb recomputed calls from the reads with MiXCR, one row per CDR3 protein. The data show approximately 750,000 distinct CDR3 sequences, with 35% seen just once and about 2.8% held by the top ten. The CDR3 is 16 residues long. In germline, CDR1 is MNHNY, CDR2 SVGAGI (reference sequence). The V and J ends lost 0 bases and 2 bases, in that order; junction bases with no gene match: 6. The study's findings and limits: It was HLA-C-restricted CMV-specific TCR beta clonotypes that dominated the response ex vivo. Cumulative frequency (of public TCR beta family members) identified carriers of CMV plus the relevant HLA.

Specimen: PBMCs. The source of this sequence is a human donor in good health (CMV status not recorded). Some clones in this sample may be carry-over from other donors' samples. The chain carries TRBV6-6 and TRBJ1-1; TRBD1 aligns across 7 bases. The CDR3 protein is CASSYSGTGANTEAFF. As DNA, the CDR3 is TGTGCCAGCAGTTACTCGGGAACAGGGGCTAACACTGAAGCTTTCTTT.